The 9 T cell receptor beta chains given below trace back to one sample, sequenced in a study of T cells after yellow fever vaccination. One entry per CDR3 protein, called by TCRdb with MiXCR from the 5' RACE reads. This table has about 500,000 distinct CDR3 sequences, 17% appearing once. The sample in question was PBMCs, obtained 5 days after the first yellow fever vaccination. The receptors were sampled from a man younger than 35 who received the YFV17D yellow fever vaccine.

A remark on this clonotype: A much larger clone is a single base away; this may be a read error. The rearrangement joins TRBV12-3 or TRBV12-4 to TRBJ2-7; D gene ambiguous. The CDR3 runs 13 residues. The ends were cut back, 6 bases at V and 10 bases at J, with 19 bases in the middle. The CDR3: CASSNLLAADQYF. The CDR3 DNA is TGTGCCAGCAGCAACCTGCTGGCAGCCGATCAGTACTTC.

V gene TRBV25-1 combines with J gene TRBJ1-4; D is possibly TRBD1 (5 bases). Trimming removed 2 bases from V and 8 bases from J, with 15 bases in between. The CDR3 is 15 amino acids. The germline CDR1 and CDR2 sequences are MGHDK and SYGVNS. CDR3 sequence reads: CASSERGSWGEKLFF. Here the CDR3 DNA reads TGTGCCAGCAGTGAACGGGGGTCCTGGGGCGAAAAACTGTTTTTT.

J is TRBJ1-5 and V is TRBV20-1; 9 bases map to TRBD1. The junction had 8 bases not matched to a gene; V was cut back by 6 bases and J by 5 bases. CDR3 size: 14 residues. Germline lookup yields CDR1 DFQATT and CDR2 SNEGSKA (reference sequence). CDR3 residues: CSAAGQGMYQPQHF. CDR3 in DNA: TGCAGTGCGGCCGGACAGGGGATGTATCAGCCCCAGCATTTT.

The chain combines TRBV6-2 or TRBV6-3 with TRBJ2-7; the match to TRBD1 covers 7 bases. This CDR3 has 13 residues. The germline CDR1 and CDR2 sequences are MNHEY and SVGEGT. The V and J ends lost 4 bases and 6 bases, in that order; junction bases with no gene match: 6. CDR3 residues: CASSSTGVSEQYV. CDR3 in DNA: TGTGCCAGCAGTTCCACAGGGGTTTCCGAGCAGTACGTC.

V usage is TRBV29-1 and J usage is TRBJ1-2; D perhaps matches TRBD1 (5 bases). The CDR3 runs to 11 residues. V lost 8 bases, J lost 2 bases, and 9 bases lay in between. CDR1 is SQVTM, CDR2 ANQGSEA, per germline. CDR3 nucleotide sequence: TGCAGCATGTCAGGGAACTATGGCTACACCTTC. It translates to CSMSGNYGYTF.

This clonotype was observed a single time. The genes are TRBV12-3 or TRBV12-4 and TRBJ2-3; 12 bases agree with TRBD2. The CDR3 sequence is 15 residues long. The trim removed 7 bases at V and 6 bases at J, leaving 8 bases unmatched. CDR3 DNA: TGTGCCAGCACTCTTCTAGCGGGGGGGCTTGATACGCAGTATTTT. Encoded protein: CASTLLAGGLDTQYF.

There are a few counts of this clonotype. This chain links TRBV3-1 with TRBJ2-1, with D uncertain. V lost 3 bases and J lost 4, with 7 bases in between. From germline, CDR1 is LGHDT and CDR2 YNNKEL (reference sequence). The CDR3 is 13 residues long. The CDR3 DNA reads TGTGCCAGCAGCCAGGAGTTTTACAATGAGCAGTTCTTC. Its translation: CASSQEFYNEQFF.

The V call is TRBV15, the J call TRBJ2-1, with D maybe TRBD2 (5 bases). V lost 0 bases to trimming and J lost 8 bases, with 17 bases between them. Germline V lookup: CDR1 LNHNV, CDR2 YYDKDF (reference sequence). This CDR3 is built from 16 residues. In DNA form, the CDR3 reads TGTGCCACCAGCAGAGATAAGCTCATAGGCGGGTATGAGCAGTTCTTC. This encodes CATSRDKLIGGYEQFF.

The rearrangement links TRBV7-7 to TRBJ2-5; 9 nucleotides match TRBD1. V was pared by 4 bases and J by 4 bases, with 7 bases of the junction left unmatched. This CDR3 has 15 residues. In germline, CDR1 is SSHAT, CDR2 FNYEAQ (reference sequence). CDR3 residues: CASSSGQGSGETQYF. Here the CDR3 DNA reads TGTGCCAGCAGCTCGGGACAGGGATCGGGAGAGACCCAGTACTTC.